This passage covers 25 T cell receptor beta chains from one sample sequenced in a study of shared clonotypes between healthy human individuals. Some clones are missing from TCRdb's copy, which holds only in-frame ones; the method was immunoSEQ multiplex PCR. This sample yields approximately 2.5 million clones, of which roughly 93% are seen a single time; more than 0.35% belongs to the top ten. The source material was naive CD4+ T cells from PBMCs. Subset indicated: CD45RA+ positively selected. These receptors all come from a man aged 18 to 35 in good health. Some clones in this sample may be carry-over from other donors' samples.

The gene calls are TRBV7-8 and TRBJ1-1; D is undetermined. Looked up from germline, CDR1 is SGHVS and CDR2 is FQNEAQ. This CDR3 has 12 amino acids. Deletions cut 1 base from V and 8 bases from J, with 8 bases between. DNA of the CDR3: TGTGCCAGCAGCTTAGATGTCGGAGAAGCTTTCTTT. Translating it yields CASSLDVGEAFF.

The DNA of the CDR3 is TGCGCCAGCAGCGGGACTAGCGGGAGTTCATGGCCCGGGGAGCTGTTTTTT. This translates into CASSGTSGSSWPGELFF. This sequence joins TRBV5-1 and TRBJ2-2; TRBD2 matches at 14 bases. This CDR3 region has 17 residues. The germline V gene has CDR1 SGHRS and CDR2 YFSETQ. The J segment lost 6 bases and the V segment lost 4 bases, leaving 8 bases of the junction unmatched.

The V call is TRBV7-8, the J call TRBJ2-5; D is unresolved. The CDR3 sequence is 13 residues long. Germline-derived CDR1 and CDR2 are SGHVS and FQNEAQ. V shed 4 bases and J shed 5 bases, with 11 bases lying between them. CDR3 sequence reads: CASSSLVPETQYF. The CDR3 bases are TGTGCCAGCAGCTCGCTAGTCCCCGAGACCCAGTACTTC.

The chain links TRBV21-1 to TRBJ2-6; the listed D gene, TRBD2, was not tested against the DNA. TRBV21-1 represents a pseudogene. The length of the CDR3 is 23 residues. The CDR3 DNA reads TGTGCCAGCAGCAAAATTTGCGGGCGAGTGGCGGGGGCTTCCCACTCTGGGGCCAACGTCCTGACTTTC. This gives the protein CASSKICGRVAGASHSGANVLTF.

CDR3 sequence (DNA): TGTGCCAGCAGTTACGGACAGGGAAAATATACAGATACGCAGTATTTT. Translation gives CASSYGQGKYTDTQYF. V and J are TRBV6-6 and TRBJ2-3, with 8 bases identical to TRBD1. This CDR3 has 16 amino acids. V was clipped by 2 bases and J by 3 bases; unmatched bases: 7. Germline V gene lookup returns CDR1 MNHNY and CDR2 SVGAGI (reference sequence).

This sequence joins TRBV28 and TRBJ2-3; possible D gene TRBD1, 5 bases. This CDR3 is built from 16 residues. Germline lookup yields CDR1 MDHEN and CDR2 SYDVKM. The germline V and J ends were trimmed by 5 bases and 5 bases, with 20 bases remaining between them. CDR3 in amino acids: CASSTLGREEGDTQYF. The CDR3 nucleotides read TGTGCCAGCAGTACGTTGGGCAGGGAAGAAGGAGATACGCAGTATTTT. Combining the CDR3 with reference TRBV28 and TRBJ2-3 gives the whole variable domain DVKVTQSSRYLVKRTGEKVFLECVQDMDHENMFWYRQDPGLGLRLIYFSYDVKMKEKGDIPEGYSVSREKKERFSLILESASTNQTSMYLCASSTLGREEGDTQYFGPGTRLTVL.

The rearrangement joins TRBV18 to TRBJ1-1; D remains ambiguous. Germline V lookup: CDR1 KGHSH, CDR2 LQKENI. The V and J ends lost 6 bases and 3 bases respectively, with 14 bases between them. The CDR3 consists of 14 residues. CDR3 DNA sequence: TGTGCCAGCTCCCGAGGACCCGGGGACACTGAAGCTTTCTTT. This encodes CASSRGPGDTEAFF.

The V and J genes are TRBV7-2 and TRBJ1-4; D remains ambiguous. V lost 1 base and J lost 8, with 8 bases in between. The CDR3 totals 13 residues. CDR1 is SGHTA and CDR2 is FQGNSA in the germline V gene. The DNA for the CDR3 is TGTGCCAGCAGCTTAGAAACGGCGGAAAAACTGTTTTTT. Translated, it gives CASSLETAEKLFF.

The chain joins TRBV7-3 to TRBJ1-1, with D perhaps TRBD1 (6 bases). The V end lost 4 bases, the J end lost 4 bases, and 25 bases lay between the germline ends. CDR3 length: 18 amino acids. Germline CDR1 SGHTA, CDR2 FQGTGA. The DNA of the CDR3 is TGTGCCAGCAGCTCCCTCATTGGTCGTAGAACAGGGACCACTGAAGCTTTCTTT. Translated: CASSSLIGRRTGTTEAFF.

The V call is TRBV10-3, the J call TRBJ1-1; 11 bases align to TRBD1. With V trimmed by 3 bases and J by 3 bases, 6 bases remained unmatched. Germline loops: CDR1 ENHRY, CDR2 SYGVKD. This CDR3 has 16 amino acids. CDR3 residues: CAISDRTGGADTEAFF. CDR3 in DNA: TGTGCCATCAGTGACAGGACAGGGGGCGCGGACACTGAAGCTTTCTTT.

CDR3 in amino acids: CASSLVGRGKLFF. The CDR3 DNA reads TGTGCCAGCAGTTTGGTCGGCCGGGGAAAACTGTTTTTT. The chain links TRBV28 to TRBJ1-4; D remains ambiguous. CDR3 length: 13 amino acids. Germline loops: CDR1 MDHEN, CDR2 SYDVKM. Trimming removed 3 bases at V and 10 bases at J, with 12 bases between.

This chain connects TRBV6-1 to TRBJ2-2; TRBD2 is a possible D gene (5 bases). The V and J ends lost 1 base and 3 bases respectively, with 12 bases between them. CDR1 and CDR2 from the germline V gene are MNHNS and SASEGT. This CDR3 is 16 amino acids long. CDR3 in amino acids: CASSEEKPGDTGELFF. The CDR3 DNA is TGTGCCAGCAGTGAAGAGAAGCCCGGGGACACCGGGGAGCTGTTTTTT.

This chain links TRBV2 with TRBJ1-2; a weak D match, TRBD1 (6 bases). The germline CDR1 and CDR2 sequences are SNHLY and FYNNEI. There are 12 residues in the CDR3. With 4 bases removed from V and 4 bases from J, the gap between germline ends came to 7 bases. The CDR3 nucleotides are TGTGCCAGCAGTGTGACAGGCTATGGCTACACCTTC. This gives the protein CASSVTGYGYTF.

This rearrangement joins TRBV6-5 to TRBJ2-7, with 9 bases aligning to TRBD1. V lost 4 bases and J lost 8; bases outside the gene matches: 9. Looked up from germline, CDR1 is MNHEY and CDR2 is SVGAGI. This CDR3 is built from 14 residues. This CDR3 is CASSSRDRDLKQYF. CDR3 in DNA: TGTGCCAGCAGTTCCCGGGACAGGGACTTGAAGCAGTACTTC.

This chain links TRBV29-1 with TRBJ1-2; D ambiguous. Germline CDR1 and CDR2: SQVTM and ANQGSEA. The CDR3 is made up of 11 amino acids. V lost 2 bases to trimming and J lost 7 bases, with 8 bases between them. CDR3 region: CSVEFLSGYTF. As DNA, the CDR3 is TGCAGCGTTGAATTTCTGAGTGGCTACACCTTC.

The V and J genes are TRBV19 and TRBJ1-1, with TRBD1 matching over 9 bases. Trimming took 2 bases from V and 5 from J; bases not matched to a gene: 6. Per germline, CDR1 LNHDA and CDR2 SQIVND (reference sequence). The CDR3 covers 15 residues. CDR3 sequence reads: CASSIPGTGTTEAFF. The CDR3 nucleotides read TGTGCCAGTAGTATACCCGGGACAGGGACAACTGAAGCTTTCTTT. Full variable domain (missing parts from reference TRBV19 and TRBJ1-1): DGGITQSPKYLFRKEGQNVTLSCEQNLNHDAMYWYRQDPGQGLRLIYYSQIVNDFQKGDIAEGYSVSREKKESFPLTVTSAQKNPTAFYLCASSIPGTGTTEAFFGQGTRLTVV.

The J gene is TRBJ2-5, the V gene TRBV4-1; D is uncertain. The CDR3 is 12 residues long. The germline V gene encodes CDR1 MGHRA and CDR2 YSYEKL. Trimming removed 1 base at V and 5 bases at J, with 5 bases between. The DNA for the CDR3 is TGCGCCAGCAGCCAAGTTGCGGAGACCCAGTACTTC. Translation gives CASSQVAETQYF.

The chain links TRBV10-3 to TRBJ2-1, with TRBD1 identical over 11 bases. Germline V gives CDR1 ENHRY, CDR2 SYGVKD. CDR3 length: 18 amino acids. J was trimmed by 0 bases and V by 4 bases; bases with no gene match: 8. CDR3 nucleotide sequence: TGTGCCATCAGTGGCTCGTTTGGGACAGGGGGCTCCTACAATGAGCAGTTCTTC. It encodes CAISGSFGTGGSYNEQFF.

The chain is built from TRBV28 and TRBJ2-1, with 9 bases matching TRBD2. The germline V gene encodes CDR1 MDHEN and CDR2 SYDVKM. V shed 1 base and J 7 bases; nucleotides not matched to a gene: 11. The CDR3 loop spans 17 amino acids. The CDR3 loop reads CASSLFPGGSGRNEQFF. The CDR3 DNA is TGTGCCAGCAGTTTATTCCCGGGGGGTAGCGGGAGAAATGAGCAGTTCTTC.

The gene calls are TRBV18 and TRBJ2-7; D unclear. The CDR3 totals 15 residues. The V gene lost 1 base and the J gene lost 6 bases, with 16 bases spanning the gap. Germline loops: CDR1 KGHSH, CDR2 LQKENI. The CDR3 sequence is CASSPQMGRPGEQYF. The CDR3 DNA follows: TGTGCCAGCTCACCACAAATGGGCCGCCCCGGCGAGCAGTACTTC.

The rearrangement links TRBV6-6 to TRBJ2-1, with 7 bases fitting TRBD2. The V and J ends lost 6 bases and 0 bases, in that order; junction bases with no gene match: 8. This CDR3 has 16 residues. CDR1 and CDR2 from the germline V gene are MNHNY and SVGAGI (reference sequence). The CDR3 bases are TGTGCCAGCAGCCCCCCTAGCGGTAGCTCCTACAATGAGCAGTTCTTC. Translating it yields CASSPPSGSSYNEQFF.

The rearrangement uses TRBV25-1 and TRBJ1-5, with TRBD1 matching over 7 bases. Germline V gives CDR1 MGHDK, CDR2 SYGVNS. With V trimmed by 4 bases and J by 5 bases, 2 bases remained unmatched. The CDR3 is made up of 13 amino acids. CDR3 nucleotide sequence: TGTGCCAGCAGTGGGGACAGACATCAGCCCCAGCATTTT. Its translation is CASSGDRHQPQHF. The whole variable domain, filled in from reference TRBV25-1 and TRBJ1-5, reads EADIYQTPRYLVIGTGKKITLECSQTMGHDKMYWYQQDPGMELHLIHYSYGVNSTEKGDLSSESTVSRIRTEHFPLTLESARPSHTSQYLCASSGDRHQPQHFGDGTRLSIL.

This clone was detected only once. V usage is TRBV19 and J usage is TRBJ2-1, with TRBD2 matching over 9 bases. This CDR3 comprises 15 residues. Germline CDR1 and CDR2: LNHDA and SQIVND (reference sequence). Unmatched junction bases numbered 4, after V lost 7 bases and J lost 0 bases. CDR3 in DNA: TGTGCCAGTACCCTTAGCGGGAGCTCCTACAATGAGCAGTTCTTC. It is translated as CASTLSGSSYNEQFF.

The chain combines TRBV10-1 with TRBJ2-7; D is perhaps TRBD2 (6 bases). Trimming removed 3 bases at V and 5 bases at J, with 11 bases between. The CDR3 runs to 13 residues. Germline CDR1 and CDR2: WNHNN and SYGVQD (reference sequence). In DNA form, the CDR3 reads TGCGCCAGCAGTGAAGGAGGGATGGACGAGCAGTACTTC. This codes for CASSEGGMDEQYF.

Points on this clone: Other DNA sequences in the same sample also yield this CDR3. The chain is built from TRBV28 and TRBJ2-7; D ambiguous. CDR3 length equals 12 residues. Germline V lookup: CDR1 MDHEN, CDR2 SYDVKM. V was clipped by 4 bases and J by 3 bases, with 7 bases between them. CDR3 sequence: CASSSPYYEQYF. Here the CDR3 DNA reads TGTGCCAGCAGTTCGCCCTACTACGAGCAGTACTTC.